The present entry profiles one T cell receptor beta chain with its context. The antigen remains unidentified. The data stem from a study of radiotherapy plus CTLA-4 blockade in lung cancer. Notes on the study in general: Among blood TCR repertoires after radiotherapy plus ipilimumab, tumor-derived clones expanded.

Generated by immunoSEQ multiplex PCR, the TCRdb table keeps only in-frame clones and is missing some. The sample includes about 90,000 clones, under 85% of them seen just once. The sequence came from a human donor with non-small cell lung cancer that progressed on radiotherapy plus ipilimumab. Sequences were derived from peripheral blood, sampled from a patient treated with radiotherapy plus ipilimumab.

This CDR3 is CASSEVGVGSPLHF. Written as DNA, the CDR3 is TGTGCCAGCAGTGAAGTAGGGGTTGGGTCACCCCTCCACTTT. The V gene is TRBV25-1, the J gene TRBJ1-6, with a tentative D call TRBD1 (5 bases). Trimming removed 2 bases from V and 10 bases from J, with 12 bases in between. CDR1 and CDR2 (germline): MGHDK, SYGVNS. CDR3 length: 14 amino acids. The full variable domain, in which reference TRBV25-1 and TRBJ1-6 provide the parts outside the CDR3, is EADIYQTPRYLVIGTGKKITLECSQTMGHDKMYWYQQDPGMELHLIHYSYGVNSTEKGDLSSESTVSRIRTEHFPLTLESARPSHTSQYLCASSEVGVGSPLHFGNGTRLTVT.